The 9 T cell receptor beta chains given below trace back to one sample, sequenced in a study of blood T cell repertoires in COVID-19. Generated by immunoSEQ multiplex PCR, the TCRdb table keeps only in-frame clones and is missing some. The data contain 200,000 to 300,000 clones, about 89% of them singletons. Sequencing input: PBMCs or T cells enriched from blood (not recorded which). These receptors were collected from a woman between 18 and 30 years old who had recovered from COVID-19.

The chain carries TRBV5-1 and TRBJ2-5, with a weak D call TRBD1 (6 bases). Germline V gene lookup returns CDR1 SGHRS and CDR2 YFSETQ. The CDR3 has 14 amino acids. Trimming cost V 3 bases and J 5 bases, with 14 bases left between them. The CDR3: CASSSTGLEETQYF. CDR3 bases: TGCGCCAGCAGCTCTACAGGGTTAGAGGAGACCCAGTACTTC.

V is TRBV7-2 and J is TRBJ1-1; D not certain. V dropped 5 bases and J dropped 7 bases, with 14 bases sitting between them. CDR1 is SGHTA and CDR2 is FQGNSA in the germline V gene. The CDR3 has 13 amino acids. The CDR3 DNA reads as TGTGCCAGCAGCCCCCCCGTTGGCGGTGAAGCTTTCTTT. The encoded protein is CASSPPVGGEAFF. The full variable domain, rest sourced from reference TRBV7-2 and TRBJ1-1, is GAGVSQSPSNKVTEKGKDVELRCDPISGHTALYWYRQSLGQGLEFLIYFQGNSAPDKSGLPSDRFSAERTGGSVSTLTIQRTQQEDSAVYLCASSPPVGGEAFFGQGTRLTVV.

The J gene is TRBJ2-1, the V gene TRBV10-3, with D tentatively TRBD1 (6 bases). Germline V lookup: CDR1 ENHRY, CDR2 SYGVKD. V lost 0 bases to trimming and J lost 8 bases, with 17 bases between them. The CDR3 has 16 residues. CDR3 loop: CAISESGRGDFYEQFF. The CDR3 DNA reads TGTGCCATCAGTGAGTCGGGCAGGGGCGATTTTTATGAGCAGTTCTTC.

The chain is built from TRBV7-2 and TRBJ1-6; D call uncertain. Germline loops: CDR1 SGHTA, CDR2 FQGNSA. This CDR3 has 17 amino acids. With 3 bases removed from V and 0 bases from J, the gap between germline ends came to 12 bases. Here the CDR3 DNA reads TGTGCCAGCAGCTTTGGTACAGATAGCTCCTATAATTCACCCCTCCACTTT. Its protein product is CASSFGTDSSYNSPLHF.

The CDR3 is CASSRSGGVYGYTF. CDR3 in DNA: TGTGCCAGCAGTAGGTCAGGGGGCGTCTATGGCTACACCTTC. The V and J genes are TRBV28 and TRBJ1-2, with 8 bases that match TRBD1. The CDR3 loop spans 14 amino acids. Germline trimming cut 5 bases from V and 4 bases from J; bases unmatched to any gene: 6. The V gene's germline CDR1 is MDHEN and CDR2 SYDVKM.

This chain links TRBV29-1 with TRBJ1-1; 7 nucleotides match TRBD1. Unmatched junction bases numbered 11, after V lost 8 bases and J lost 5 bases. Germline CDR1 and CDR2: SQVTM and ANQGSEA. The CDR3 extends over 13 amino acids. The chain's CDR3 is CSFRTQGTTEAFF. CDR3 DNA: TGCAGCTTCCGAACACAGGGGACAACTGAAGCTTTCTTT.

The CDR3 nucleotides read TGTGCCAGTAGTGTCCAGGGGATGAGCAATCAGCCCCAGCATTTT. Amino acid sequence: CASSVQGMSNQPQHF. The chain combines TRBV19 with TRBJ1-5; weak D call: TRBD1 (6 bases). Trimming pared 5 bases from V and 1 base from J, leaving 12 bases between. Per the germline V gene, CDR1 is LNHDA and CDR2 is SQIVND (reference sequence). The CDR3 has 15 residues.

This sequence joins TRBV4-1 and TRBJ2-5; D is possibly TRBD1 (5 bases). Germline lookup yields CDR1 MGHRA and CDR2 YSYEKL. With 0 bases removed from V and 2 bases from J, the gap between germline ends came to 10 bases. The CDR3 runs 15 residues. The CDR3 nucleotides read TGCGCCAGCAGCCAAGAGGGGCGAATGCAAGAGACCCAGTACTTC. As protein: CASSQEGRMQETQYF.

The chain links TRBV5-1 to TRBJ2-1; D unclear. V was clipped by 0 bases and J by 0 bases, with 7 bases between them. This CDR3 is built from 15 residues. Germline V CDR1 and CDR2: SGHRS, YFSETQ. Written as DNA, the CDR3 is TGCGCCAGCAGCTTGGGCGATAGCTCCTACAATGAGCAGTTCTTC. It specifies CASSLGDSSYNEQFF. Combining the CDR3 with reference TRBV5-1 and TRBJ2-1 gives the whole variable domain KAGVTQTPRYLIKTRGQQVTLSCSPISGHRSVSWYQQTPGQGLQFLFEYFSETQRNKGNFPGRFSGRQFSNSRSEMNVSTLELGDSALYLCASSLGDSSYNEQFFGPGTRLTVL.